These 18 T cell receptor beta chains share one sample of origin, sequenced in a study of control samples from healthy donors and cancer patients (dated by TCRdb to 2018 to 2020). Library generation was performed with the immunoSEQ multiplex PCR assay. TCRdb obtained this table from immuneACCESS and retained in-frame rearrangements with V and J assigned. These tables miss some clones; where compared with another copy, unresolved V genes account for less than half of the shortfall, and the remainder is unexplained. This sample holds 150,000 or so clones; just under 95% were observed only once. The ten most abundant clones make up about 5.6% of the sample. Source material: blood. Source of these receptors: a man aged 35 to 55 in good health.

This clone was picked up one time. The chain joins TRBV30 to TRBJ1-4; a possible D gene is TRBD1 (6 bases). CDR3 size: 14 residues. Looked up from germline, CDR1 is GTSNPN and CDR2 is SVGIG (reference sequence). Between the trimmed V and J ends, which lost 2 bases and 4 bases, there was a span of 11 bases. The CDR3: CAWSSGVINEKLFF. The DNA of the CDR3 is TGTGCCTGGAGTTCAGGGGTAATTAATGAAAAACTGTTTTTT.

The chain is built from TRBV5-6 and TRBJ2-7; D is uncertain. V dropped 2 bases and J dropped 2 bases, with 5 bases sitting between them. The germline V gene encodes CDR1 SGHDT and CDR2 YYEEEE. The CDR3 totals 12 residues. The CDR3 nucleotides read TGTGCCAGCAGCTTCCAGACCTACGAGCAGTACTTC. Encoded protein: CASSFQTYEQYF. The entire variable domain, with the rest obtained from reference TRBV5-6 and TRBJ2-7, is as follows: DAGVTQSPTHLIKTRGQQVTLRCSPKSGHDTVSWYQQALGQGPQFIFQYYEEEERQRGNFPDRFSGHQFPNYSSELNVNALLLGDSALYLCASSFQTYEQYFGPGTRLTVT.

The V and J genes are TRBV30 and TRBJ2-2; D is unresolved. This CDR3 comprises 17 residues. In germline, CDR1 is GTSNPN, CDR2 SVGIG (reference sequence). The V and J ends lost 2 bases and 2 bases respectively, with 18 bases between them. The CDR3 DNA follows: TGTGCCTGGAGTATTATCGGTCTGGCTAGTAACACCGGGGAGCTGTTTTTT. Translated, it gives CAWSIIGLASNTGELFF.

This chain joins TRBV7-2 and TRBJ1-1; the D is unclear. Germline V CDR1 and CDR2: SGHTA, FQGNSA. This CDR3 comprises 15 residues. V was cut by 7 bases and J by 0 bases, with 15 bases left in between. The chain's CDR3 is CASTWVGPMNTEAFF. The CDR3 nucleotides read TGTGCCAGCACTTGGGTGGGCCCCATGAACACTGAAGCTTTCTTT.

The CDR3 region has the DNA TGTGCCAGCAGCTTGGGAAGCCGAGGGAATTCACCCCTCCACTTT. Its translation is CASSLGSRGNSPLHF. The chain links TRBV5-4 to TRBJ1-6; D gene unclear. CDR1 and CDR2 from the germline V gene are SGHNT and YYREEE (reference sequence). Between the trimmed V and J ends, which lost 0 bases and 7 bases, there was a span of 11 bases. The CDR3 is 15 amino acids.

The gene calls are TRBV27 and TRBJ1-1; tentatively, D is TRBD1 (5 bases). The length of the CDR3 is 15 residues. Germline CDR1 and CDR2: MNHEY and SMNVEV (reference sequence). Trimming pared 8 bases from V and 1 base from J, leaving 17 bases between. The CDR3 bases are TGTGCCAGCGACCCAAAGGGACCGACGAACACTGAAGCTTTCTTT. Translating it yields CASDPKGPTNTEAFF.

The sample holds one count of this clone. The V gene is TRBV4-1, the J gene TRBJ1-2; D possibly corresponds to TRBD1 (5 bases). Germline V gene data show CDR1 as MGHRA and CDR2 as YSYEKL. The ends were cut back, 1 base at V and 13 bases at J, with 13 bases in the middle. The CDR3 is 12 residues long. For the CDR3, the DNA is TGCGCCAGCAGCCAAGTCGGGGCACCATCCACCTTC. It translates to CASSQVGAPSTF.

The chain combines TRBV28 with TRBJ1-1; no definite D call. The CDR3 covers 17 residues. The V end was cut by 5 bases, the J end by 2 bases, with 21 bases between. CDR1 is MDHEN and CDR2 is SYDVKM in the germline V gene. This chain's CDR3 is CASSPPRPADINTEAFF. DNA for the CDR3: TGTGCCAGCAGTCCCCCCCGCCCAGCAGATATCAACACTGAAGCTTTCTTT.

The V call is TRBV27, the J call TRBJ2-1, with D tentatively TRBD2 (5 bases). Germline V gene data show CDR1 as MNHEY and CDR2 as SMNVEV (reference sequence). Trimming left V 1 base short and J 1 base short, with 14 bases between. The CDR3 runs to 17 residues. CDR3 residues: CASSLYSAGGSYNEQFF. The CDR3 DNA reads TGTGCCAGCAGTTTATACTCGGCGGGCGGGTCCTACAATGAGCAGTTCTTC.

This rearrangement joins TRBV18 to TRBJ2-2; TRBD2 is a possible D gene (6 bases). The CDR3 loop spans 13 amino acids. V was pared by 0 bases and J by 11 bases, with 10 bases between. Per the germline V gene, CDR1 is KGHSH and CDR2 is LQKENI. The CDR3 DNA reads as TGTGCCAGCTCACCACCGGATAGCGGAGAGCTGTTTTTT. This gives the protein CASSPPDSGELFF. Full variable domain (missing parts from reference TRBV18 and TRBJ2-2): NAGVMQNPRHLVRRRGQEARLRCSPMKGHSHVYWYRQLPEEGLKFMVYLQKENIIDESGMPKERFSAEFPKEGPSILRIQQVVRGDSAAYFCASSPPDSGELFFGEGSRLTVL.

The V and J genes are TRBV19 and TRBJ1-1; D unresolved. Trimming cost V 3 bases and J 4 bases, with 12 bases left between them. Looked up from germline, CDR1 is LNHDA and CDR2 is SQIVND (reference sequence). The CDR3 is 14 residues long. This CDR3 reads CASSIVSGGTEAFF. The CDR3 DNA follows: TGTGCCAGTAGTATTGTGAGCGGAGGCACTGAAGCTTTCTTT.

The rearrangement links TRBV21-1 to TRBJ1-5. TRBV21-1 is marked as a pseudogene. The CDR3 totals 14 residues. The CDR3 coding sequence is TGTGCCAGCAGCCGTCCGGTGGGAGGGCAGCCCCAGCATTTT. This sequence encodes CASSRPVGGQPQHF.

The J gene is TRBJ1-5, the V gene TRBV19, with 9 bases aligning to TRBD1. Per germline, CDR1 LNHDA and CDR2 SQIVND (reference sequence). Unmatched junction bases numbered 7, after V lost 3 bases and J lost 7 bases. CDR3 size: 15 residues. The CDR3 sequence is CASSILDRGRQPQHF. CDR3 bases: TGTGCCAGTAGTATCCTGGACAGGGGTAGGCAGCCCCAGCATTTT.

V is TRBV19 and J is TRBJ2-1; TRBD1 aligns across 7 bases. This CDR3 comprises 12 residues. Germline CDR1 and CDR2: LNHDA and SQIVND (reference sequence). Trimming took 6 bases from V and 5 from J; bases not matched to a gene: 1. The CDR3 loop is CASRGQHNEQFF. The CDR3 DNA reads TGTGCCAGTAGGGGACAGCACAATGAGCAGTTCTTC.

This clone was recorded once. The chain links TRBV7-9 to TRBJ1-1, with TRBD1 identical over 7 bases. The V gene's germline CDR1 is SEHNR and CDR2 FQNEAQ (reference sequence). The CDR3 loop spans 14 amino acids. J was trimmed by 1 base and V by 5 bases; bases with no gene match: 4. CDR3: CASSRQGPNTEAFF. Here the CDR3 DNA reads TGTGCCAGCAGCCGACAGGGACCGAACACTGAAGCTTTCTTT.

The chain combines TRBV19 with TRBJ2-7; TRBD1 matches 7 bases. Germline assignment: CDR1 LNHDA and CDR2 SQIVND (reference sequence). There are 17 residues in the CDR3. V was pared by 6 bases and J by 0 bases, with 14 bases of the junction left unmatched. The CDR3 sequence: CASRPRSGTVNSYEQYF. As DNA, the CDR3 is TGTGCCAGTAGACCCCGATCCGGGACAGTGAACTCCTACGAGCAGTACTTC.

DNA for the CDR3: TGTGCCAGCAGTGGGGGTGAGGGGGAATTGAGCTCACCCCTCCACTTT. It translates to CASSGGEGELSSPLHF. The chain has TRBV2 and TRBJ1-6, with D perhaps matching TRBD1 (6 bases). V lost 4 bases to trimming and J lost 10 bases, with 20 bases between them. This CDR3 is built from 16 residues. CDR1 SNHLY and CDR2 FYNNEI come from the germline V gene.

The CDR3 here is CASSPGQGANQPQHF. CDR3 sequence (DNA): TGTGCCAGCAGCCCTGGACAGGGAGCAAATCAGCCCCAGCATTTT. The V and J genes are TRBV27 and TRBJ1-5; 8 positions match TRBD1. This CDR3 contains 15 residues. CDR1 and CDR2 from the germline V gene are MNHEY and SMNVEV (reference sequence). V was pared by 6 bases and J by 4 bases, with 8 bases of the junction left unmatched.